This TCR beta chain was profiled in a study of cytomegalovirus exposure and HLA in healthy donors. Study summary: T cells numbering some 170 million yielded around 120 million unique TCR beta sequences in an earlier analysis. Whole-study results and caveats: Reports described diagnosis of cytomegalovirus status by the classifier as highly specific and sensitive. A later analysis revealed that TCR association rates differed between HLA loci, peaking at DRB1 and bottoming out at HLA-C. There were a few CMV-associated chains whose specificity for CMV antigens was confirmed in vitro.

Primers: 60 Vbeta forward and 13 Jbeta reverse. Assay: immunoSEQ multiplex PCR; the TCRdb copy retains only in-frame clones and omits some. The sample yields 100,000 to 150,000 clones, around 87% seen once. Regarding this clone: Antigen specificity is unknown.

This clonotype was sampled from a woman under 40 in good health and CMV-seronegative. The source material was PBMCs.

Here the CDR3 reads CASKGDRWTLSSYEQYF. In DNA form, the CDR3 reads TGTGCCAGCAAAGGGGACAGGTGGACCCTATCCTCCTACGAGCAGTACTTC. The chain is built from TRBV28 and TRBJ2-7; TRBD1 matches at 8 bases. This CDR3 region has 17 residues. With 7 bases clipped from V and 0 bases from J, the junction kept 14 bases outside the gene matches. CDR1 and CDR2 from the germline V gene are MDHEN and SYDVKM.